This T cell receptor beta chain comes out of a study of CD8+ T cells in alopecia areata. Across the study: The duration of tofacitinib was 6 to 18 months, with 6 months off drug afterward.

Once RNA had been extracted, it was reverse transcribed into cDNA to act as the sequencing template. Sequencing was performed with immunoSEQ multiplex PCR; in TCRdb, only in-frame clones are kept and a portion is missing. The table lists hundreds of thousands of clones, roughly two fifths of them singletons, with around 0.48% in the top ten. Regarding this clone: Its antigen is as yet unknown.

Trimming took off 0 bases at V and 0 bases at J, with 3 bases between the two ends. The germline CDR1 and CDR2 sequences are GTSNPN and SVGIG (reference sequence). The CDR3 length is 14 residues. Study-wide findings and caveats: Scalp specimens additionally yield sequences from normal skin's resident alphabeta T cells. Lesional scalp exceeded normal scalp in clonality, especially in alopecia totalis/universalis.

Treatment here: oral pan-JAK inhibitor, 5-10 mg twice daily. Collected material from alopecia areata patients comprised lesional scalp punch biopsies and peripheral blood. Sequences were derived from CD4+ T cells sorted from blood, sampled at approximately week 30, from a patient treated with tofacitinib. This TCR derives from a human donor with alopecia areata. This rearrangement joins TRBV30 to TRBJ1-6; D gene ambiguous. CDR3 sequence (DNA): TGTGCCTGGAGTGTACACTCCTATAATTCACCCCTCCACTTT. Its protein product is CAWSVHSYNSPLHF. Filled out from reference TRBV30 and TRBJ1-6, the complete variable domain reads SQTIHQWPATLVQPVGSPLSLECTVEGTSNPNLYWYRQAAGRGLQLLFYSVGIGQISSEVPQNLSASRPQDRQFILSSKKLLLSDSGFYLCAWSVHSYNSPLHFGNGTRLTVT.